This T cell receptor beta chain came from a study of shared clonotypes between healthy human individuals. Study information: Two female and a few male donors aged 18 to 49 were enrolled.

Deep-level running was used for the assay. TCRdb keeps only in-frame clones here, not all; method: immunoSEQ multiplex PCR. The sample yields some 1,900,000 clones, over 85% seen once. Points on this clone: Its specificity is unknown.

Germline V gene lookup returns CDR1 MNHEY and CDR2 SMNVEV (reference sequence). This CDR3 contains 17 residues. V was clipped by 6 bases and J by 0 bases, with 21 bases between them. Terminally differentiated effector memory CD45RA+ cells were excluded by CCR7 positive selection of CD45RO-negative cells. Whole-study findings and limits: It was observed that roughly 5% of naive CD4 clonotypes were shared across several donors. Non-shared clonotypes had lower generation probabilities than those shared by all four donors.

Sequenced: naive CD8+ T cells sorted from blood. This rearrangement joins TRBV27 to TRBJ2-7; no definite D call. The receptor was derived from a man between 18 and 35 years old in good health. The CDR3 DNA is TGTGCCAGCAGAGGACGGACCCTTCGAAACCTCTCCTACGAGCAGTACTTC. It specifies CASRGRTLRNLSYEQYF.